Listed below are T cell receptor beta chains from one sample, sequenced in a study of blood T cell repertoires in COVID-19. Assay used: immunoSEQ multiplex PCR; TCRdb lists only in-frame clones, some missing. The sample includes approximately 230,000 clones, just under 85% of them seen just once. Input material: peripheral blood. Every receptor here comes from a man older than 75 with acute or convalescent COVID-19. Each CDR3 is given with its conserved first and last residue. D genes are given only for firm matches. Size tells how often a clone was seen (once, few, many) or the class of an expanded clone, and some rows leave it out.

TRBV7-9	TRBD1	once	TRBJ2-7	TGTGCCAGCAGCCCCGGGACAGGGGCATCCTACGAGCAGTACTTC	CASSPGTGASYEQYF
TRBV5-1	TRBD1	-	TRBJ2-7	TGCGCCAGCAGCTTGCAGTCTGGGACAGGGGTTTACGAGCAGTACTTC	CASSLQSGTGVYEQYF
TRBV27	TRBD1	-	TRBJ1-1	TGTGCCAGCAAGGGACAGGTCAGAGGGGCGGATGAAGCTTTCTTT	CASKGQVRGADEAFF
TRBV5-1	TRBD2	-	TRBJ2-1	TGCGCCAGCAGCCAAAATCCGGGACTATACAATGAGCAGTTCTTC	CASSQNPGLYNEQFF
TRBV4-1	-	few	TRBJ1-1	TGCGCCAGCAGCCAATTCGCTGGGCTCACTGAAGCTTTCTTT	CASSQFAGLTEAFF
TRBV5-1	-	-	TRBJ2-6	TGCGCCAGCAGCTTCGGGTCTGGGGCCAACGTCCTGACTTTC	CASSFGSGANVLTF
TRBV6-1	-	-	TRBJ2-1	TGTGCCAGCAGTGAATTGGCGGGGGGACAGAGATACAATGAGCAGTTCTTC	CASSELAGGQRYNEQFF
TRBV5-1	-	-	TRBJ1-6	TGCGCCAGCAGCGACGACGGGAGCTCCTATAATTCACCCCTCCACTTT	CASSDDGSSYNSPLHF
TRBV24-1	-	-	TRBJ1-4	TGTGCCACCAGTGCCCAAGCGGGGGAAAAACTGTTTTTT	CATSAQAGEKLFF
TRBV18	TRBD1	-	TRBJ2-3	TGTGCCAGCTCACTTCGACAGGGCCCGGATACGCAGTATTTT	CASSLRQGPDTQYF
TRBV6-5	-	-	TRBJ1-2	TGTGCCAGCAGTCCCTACTTGATGGGCTACACCTTC	CASSPYLMGYTF
TRBV30	TRBD1	-	TRBJ2-6	TGTGCCTGGAGCCAGGGGGCTGGGGCCAACGTCCTGACTTTC	CAWSQGAGANVLTF
TRBV5-1	-	-	TRBJ1-1	TGCGCCAGCAGCCTGGGACCGGGGAACACTGAAGCTTTCTTT	CASSLGPGNTEAFF
TRBV24-1	TRBD1	-	TRBJ2-7	TGTGCCACCAGTGACCGACAGGGTAGGACCTACGAGCAGTACTTC	CATSDRQGRTYEQYF
TRBV4-1	-	-	TRBJ1-1	TGCGCCAGCAGCCAAGAAGGGACACGTGGCACTGAAGCTTTCTTT	CASSQEGTRGTEAFF
TRBV5-1	TRBD1	-	TRBJ1-6	TGCGCCAGCAGCAACCGGGACAGTCCCTCTGCCCTCCACTTT	CASSNRDSPSALHF
TRBV24-1	TRBD1	once	TRBJ2-6	TGTGCCACCAGTGAATATGGGACAGGGACCGGGGCCAACGTCCTGACTTTC	CATSEYGTGTGANVLTF
TRBV7-2	TRBD2	-	TRBJ2-1	TGTGCCAGCATGCCGGGGACTAGCGCCTCCAATGAGCAGTTCTTC	CASMPGTSASNEQFF
TRBV19	-	-	TRBJ2-2	TGTGCCAGTAGGGCGGGACAGAAGAACACCGGGGAGCTGTTTTTT	CASRAGQKNTGELFF
TRBV5-1	TRBD1	-	TRBJ2-1	TGCGCCAGCAGCCTCACAGGGGATACCTACAATGAGCAGTTCTTC	CASSLTGDTYNEQFF
TRBV11-2	-	once	TRBJ1-1	TGTGCCAGCAGCTTAGAGGGCACAGTGAACACTGAAGCTTTCTTT	CASSLEGTVNTEAFF
TRBV30	TRBD2	-	TRBJ2-5	TGTGCCTGGATAGGAGCGGGAGGGCCGAGAGAGACCCAGTACTTC	CAWIGAGGPRETQYF